The clone carrying this T cell receptor (beta chain) was recorded a few times. The sample comes from a study of cytomegalovirus exposure and HLA in healthy donors. With 60 Vbeta and 13 Jbeta primers, the PCR was carried out. The table came from immunoSEQ multiplex PCR; TCRdb's copy has only in-frame clones and leaves some out. The table has about 140,000 clones, 70% to 80% seen once. V dropped 3 bases and J dropped 0 bases, with 14 bases sitting between them. The CDR3 is 16 residues long. Germline assignment: CDR1 SEHNR and CDR2 FQNEAQ (reference sequence). The receptor comes from a woman younger than 30 in good health and CMV-seropositive. The rearrangement links TRBV7-9 to TRBJ1-1; D is ambiguous. Sequences were obtained from PBMCs. The CDR3 sequence is CASSFLGTLMNTEAFF. The CDR3 nucleotides are TGTGCCAGCAGCTTTCTAGGAACGCTTATGAACACTGAAGCTTTCTTT.